Here is one T cell receptor beta chain with its context. The data are from a study of shared clonotypes between healthy human individuals. The test was conducted at deep level. Several immunoSEQ 96-well plates shared each subset's DNA, each plate a replicate. Replicate PCRs run on unsorted PBMC used roughly 320 ng DNA, which was around 30,000 T cell genomes. Unsorted PBMC DNA was run through sequencing on ten immunoSEQ deep assay plates. Using immunoSEQ multiplex PCR, the repertoire was profiled, and TCRdb retains in-frame clones only, with some absent. The sample holds more than 400,000 clones, 70% to 85% seen once. This CDR3 is built from 15 residues. Germline V gene sequence: CDR1 SGHVS, CDR2 FQNEAQ. V was clipped by 5 bases and J by 3 bases; unmatched bases: 8.

Input material: PBMCs. V and J are TRBV7-8 and TRBJ2-7; TRBD1 matches at 9 bases. The TCR sequence derives from a woman aged 35 to 49 in good health. Some clones in this sample may be carry-over from other donors' samples. CDR3 protein: CASSQGTGRLYEQYF. The CDR3 DNA follows: TGTGCCAGCAGCCAAGGGACAGGGAGACTCTACGAGCAGTACTTC.